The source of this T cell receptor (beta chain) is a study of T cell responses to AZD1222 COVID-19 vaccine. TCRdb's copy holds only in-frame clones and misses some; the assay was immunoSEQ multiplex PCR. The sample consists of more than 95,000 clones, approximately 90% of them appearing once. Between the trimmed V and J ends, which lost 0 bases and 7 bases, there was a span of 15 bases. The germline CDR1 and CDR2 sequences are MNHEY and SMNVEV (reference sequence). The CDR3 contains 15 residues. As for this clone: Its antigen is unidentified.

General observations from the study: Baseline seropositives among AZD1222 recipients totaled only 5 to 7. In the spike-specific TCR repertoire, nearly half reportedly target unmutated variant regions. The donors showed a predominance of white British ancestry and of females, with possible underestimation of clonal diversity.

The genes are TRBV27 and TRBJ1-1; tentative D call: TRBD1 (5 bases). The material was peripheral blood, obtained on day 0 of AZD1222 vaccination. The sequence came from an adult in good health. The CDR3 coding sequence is TGTGCCAGCAGTTTATCGCGGACAAGACTAGATGAAGCTTTCTTT. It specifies CASSLSRTRLDEAFF.